This T cell receptor (beta chain) was sequenced during a study of T cell changes during pregnancy in multiple sclerosis. Generated by immunoSEQ multiplex PCR, the TCRdb table keeps only in-frame clones and is missing some. In the table there are about 61,000 clones, roughly 87% of which are singletons. This clone was seen ten or more times. Unmatched junction bases numbered 13, after V lost 7 bases and J lost 4 bases. Germline lookup yields CDR1 LNHDA and CDR2 SQIVND (reference sequence). The CDR3 has 16 residues. This chain uses TRBV19 with TRBJ1-1; 9 bases agree with TRBD1. This specimen was peripheral blood, taken in the first trimester of pregnancy. The source is a female donor with multiple sclerosis, enrolled in a pregnancy study. The chain's CDR3 is CASTDLQGALFTEAFF. CDR3 coding DNA: TGTGCCAGTACCGACCTACAGGGGGCTTTGTTCACTGAAGCTTTCTTT.